A selection of T cell receptor beta chains follows, all from one sample in a study of technical replicates of blood from a few donors. Sequenced by immunoSEQ multiplex PCR; TCRdb stores in-frame clones only, minus some. The data show tens of thousands of clones, around 90% seen once. The sequencing sample was made of T cells isolated from PBMCs. The receptor set was obtained from a human donor in good health. Some clones in this sample may be carry-over from other donors' samples. Each CDR3 is given without its conserved first and last residue.

j_call	v_call	cdr3_aa
TRBJ2-1	TRBV6-6	ASSYRVNEQF
TRBJ1-1	TRBV2	ASSKDRDTEAF
TRBJ2-7	TRBV9	ASSVGATPYEQY
TRBJ1-2	TRBV30	AWLKGEGYGYT
TRBJ1-2	TRBV30	AWSVHREMAGYT
TRBJ1-1	TRBV10-3	AISESRQGPEAF
TRBJ2-7	TRBV4-3	ASSQEAGSYEQY
TRBJ1-2	TRBV19	ASSLDGKGYT
TRBJ2-1	TRBV19	ASSIGVAGGLQF
TRBJ2-2	TRBV29-1	SVAGTGITGELF
TRBJ1-1	TRBV27	ASSLTENTEAF
TRBJ1-6	TRBV2	ASSRVSPLH
TRBJ1-2	TRBV5-1	ASSLGPDKNYGYT
TRBJ1-6	TRBV7-9	ATHGPTAINSPLH
TRBJ2-7	TRBV2	ASRPLGGFEQY
TRBJ1-1	TRBV6-1	ASSMDRGNTEAF
TRBJ2-5	TRBV11-2	ASSFREETQY
TRBJ2-2	TRBV9	ASSPDVGAPGELF
TRBJ2-1	TRBV6-1	ASSEFLAEPYNEQF
TRBJ2-7	TRBV15	ATSRRQGGREQY
TRBJ2-7	TRBV4-1	ASSHPAGGEYEQY
TRBJ1-5	TRBV18	ASSQGQGNQPQH
TRBJ1-3	TRBV4-3	ASSQSWTENTIY
TRBJ1-1	TRBV29-1	SVEDWGDGGTAEAF
TRBJ2-2	TRBV9	ASSAGLQGTGELF